What follows are 20 T cell receptor beta chains derived from one specimen sequenced in a study of T-cell memory formation after mild COVID-19. TCRdb used MiXCR to reprocess the 5' RACE reads, holding one entry per CDR3 protein. The profile shows about 210,000 distinct CDR3 sequences, 27% of them singletons. Material for sequencing was PBMCs or a T cell subset sorted from them (not recorded which). These receptors all stem from an adult woman who had mild COVID-19 (a few samples of this study predate the infection). Cell type and time point are not known.

This chain links TRBV24-1 with TRBJ1-1; 7 bases align to TRBD1. Per the germline V gene, CDR1 is KGHDR and CDR2 is SFDVKD. The CDR3 covers 16 residues. V trimming: 5 bases; J trimming: 1 base; junction bases outside the gene matches: 9. CDR3 protein: CATSVTGAWGNTEAFF. The CDR3 nucleotides are TGTGCCACCAGTGTAACAGGGGCCTGGGGGAACACTGAAGCTTTCTTT.

CDR3 sequence: CASSLVGQGRNEQFF. In DNA, the CDR3 is TGTGCCAGCAGCTTAGTAGGGCAGGGGAGAAATGAGCAGTTCTTC. V gene TRBV7-9 combines with J gene TRBJ2-1, with D perhaps matching TRBD1 (6 bases). The CDR3 consists of 15 residues. Germline CDR1 is SEHNR and CDR2 is FQNEAQ (reference sequence). V dropped 1 base and J dropped 7 bases, with 14 bases sitting between them.

This clonotype occurred a few times. This chain joins TRBV7-9 and TRBJ1-4, with D possibly being TRBD1 (5 bases). Germline assignment: CDR1 SEHNR and CDR2 FQNEAQ (reference sequence). V lost 5 bases to trimming and J lost 5 bases, with 12 bases between them. This CDR3 is built from 14 residues. This chain's CDR3 is CASSVGAANEKLFF. As DNA, the CDR3 is TGTGCCAGCAGCGTAGGGGCCGCAAATGAAAAACTGTTTTTT.

The chain uses TRBV15 and TRBJ2-4, with D unresolved. V shed 0 bases and J shed 1 base, with 10 bases lying between them. The CDR3 has 16 amino acids. Germline CDR1 LNHNV, CDR2 YYDKDF (reference sequence). CDR3 sequence reads: CATSREKGMAKNIQYF. The DNA for the CDR3 is TGTGCCACCAGCAGAGAGAAAGGAATGGCCAAAAACATTCAGTACTTC. Full variable domain (remainder filled in from reference TRBV15 and TRBJ2-4): DAMVIQNPRYQVTQFGKPVTLSCSQTLNHNVMYWYQQKSSQAPKLLFHYYDKDFNNEADTPDNFQSRRPNTSFCFLDIRSPGLGDTAMYLCATSREKGMAKNIQYFGAGTRLSVL.

The gene calls are TRBV12-5 and TRBJ1-1, with D possibly matching TRBD1 (6 bases). V lost 5 bases and J 4 bases, leaving 23 bases between the germline ends. Germline loops: CDR1 LGHNT, CDR2 FRNRAP. The CDR3 is made up of 17 amino acids. For the CDR3, the DNA is TGTGCTAGTGGTCCCCACAAGAGGGGGGGCGCGGTCACTGAAGCTTTCTTT. Translation: CASGPHKRGGAVTEAFF.

The V gene is TRBV5-6, the J gene TRBJ2-6; D call uncertain. The CDR3 runs to 18 residues. Germline V lookup: CDR1 SGHDT, CDR2 YYEEEE. Trimming removed 3 bases from V and 1 base from J, with 17 bases in between. The CDR3 is CASSWIVLDPSGANVLTF. The CDR3 DNA reads as TGTGCCAGCAGCTGGATCGTCTTAGATCCTTCTGGGGCCAACGTCCTGACTTTC.

This clonotype turned up a few times. The chain joins TRBV4-1 to TRBJ2-3; D is perhaps TRBD2 (6 bases). Trimming took 1 base from V and 4 from J, leaving 12 bases between them. Per the germline V gene, CDR1 is MGHRA and CDR2 is YSYEKL. This CDR3 contains 15 residues. The CDR3: CASSQVVRRADTQYF. Written as DNA, the CDR3 is TGCGCCAGCAGCCAAGTGGTACGGAGGGCAGATACGCAGTATTTT.

The V call is TRBV19, the J call TRBJ1-2, with TRBD1 identical over 7 bases. Germline V lookup: CDR1 LNHDA, CDR2 SQIVND (reference sequence). This CDR3 has 15 residues. Trimming cost V 3 bases and J 2 bases; bases outside gene matches: 6. The CDR3 DNA follows: TGTGCCAGTAGTATGGGGGGACAGATGAACTATGGCTACACCTTC. Its protein is CASSMGGQMNYGYTF.

The rearrangement links TRBV6-6 to TRBJ1-1; no definite D call. In germline, CDR1 is MNHNY, CDR2 SVGAGI (reference sequence). The CDR3 has 11 amino acids. The V end was cut by 2 bases, the J end by 7 bases, with 5 bases between. DNA of the CDR3: TGTGCCAGCAGTTACCTGGGTGAAGCTTTCTTT. Its translation is CASSYLGEAFF.

This chain connects TRBV6-5 to TRBJ1-3; D gene ambiguous. Germline loops: CDR1 MNHEY, CDR2 SVGAGI. This CDR3 is built from 13 residues. Between the trimmed V and J ends, which lost 5 bases and 0 bases, there was a span of 5 bases. The CDR3 loop reads CASSRYSGNTIYF. As DNA, the CDR3 is TGTGCCAGCAGTCGATACTCTGGAAACACCATATATTTT.

The J gene is TRBJ1-3, the V gene TRBV6-6; D unclear. With 8 bases removed from V and 4 bases from J, the gap between germline ends came to 18 bases. This CDR3 contains 15 residues. CDR1 and CDR2 from the germline V gene are MNHNY and SVGAGI (reference sequence). CDR3 nucleotides: TGTGCCAGCCTGGGCCTCCAGGAGTACGGAAACACCATATATTTT. Encoded protein: CASLGLQEYGNTIYF.

This clonotype was counted a few times. The chain combines TRBV4-2 with TRBJ2-1, with 7 nucleotides matching TRBD2. After removal of 4 bases from V and 7 bases from J, the junction contained 13 bases not matched to a gene. CDR3 length: 16 residues. Germline V gene sequence: CDR1 LGHNA, CDR2 YNFKEQ. The CDR3 region has the DNA TGTGCCAGCAGCCCGCCAGCGGGATTGAGTGATAATGAGCAGTTCTTC. The encoded protein is CASSPPAGLSDNEQFF.

The chain uses TRBV4-3 and TRBJ1-1, with D tentatively TRBD1 (6 bases). CDR1 is LGHNA, CDR2 YSLEER, per germline. This CDR3 has 13 residues. V lost 1 base, J lost 9 bases, and 12 bases lay in between. The CDR3 loop reads CASSQVYREKAFF. The CDR3 nucleotides read TGCGCCAGCAGCCAAGTTTACAGGGAAAAAGCTTTCTTT.

As to this clonotype: At one end the junction does not follow the germline gene, possibly because of a read error. The V and J genes are TRBV12-3 or TRBV12-4 and TRBJ1-1; TRBD1 agrees at 8 bases. The CDR3 contains 15 residues. As DNA, the CDR3 is TGTTCCAGCAGCCGTAAGGCAGGGGGCAACACTGAAGCTTTCTTT. Translating gives CSSSRKAGGNTEAFF.

The chain combines TRBV12-3 or TRBV12-4 with TRBJ2-7, with D perhaps TRBD2 (6 bases). V lost 5 bases and J lost 4, with 15 bases in between. The CDR3 is 14 amino acids. DNA of the CDR3: TGTGCCAGCAGTCAATCCACTAGCATTTACGAGCAGTACTTC. It specifies CASSQSTSIYEQYF.

V usage is TRBV7-2 and J usage is TRBJ2-4; D ambiguous. CDR1 and CDR2 (germline): SGHTA, FQGNSA. The V end was cut by 5 bases, the J end by 0 bases, with 14 bases between. This CDR3 contains 16 residues. CDR3 residues: CASSPRPLLAKNIQYF. In DNA form, the CDR3 reads TGTGCCAGCAGCCCCCGCCCCCTTCTAGCCAAAAACATTCAGTACTTC.

The chain is built from TRBV5-1 and TRBJ2-5; tentative D call: TRBD2 (5 bases). Per the germline V gene, CDR1 is SGHRS and CDR2 is YFSETQ. CDR3 size: 14 residues. Trimming shortened V by 4 bases and J by 4 bases, and 14 bases separated the two germline ends. CDR3 nucleotides: TGCGCCAGCAGCCTCCGCGTGGGGAGAGAGACCCAGTACTTC. It specifies CASSLRVGRETQYF.

The rearrangement joins TRBV12-3 or TRBV12-4 to TRBJ2-5; 9 nucleotides align to TRBD1. V gave up 2 bases and J gave up 6 bases; unmatched junction bases: 10. The CDR3 consists of 16 residues. CDR3 sequence: CASSLQQGAISKTQYF. The CDR3 region has the DNA TGTGCCAGCAGTTTACAACAGGGGGCTATATCGAAGACCCAGTACTTC.

J is TRBJ2-3 and V is TRBV20-1, with unresolved D. The CDR3 contains 14 residues. The ends were cut back, 6 bases at V and 0 bases at J, with 13 bases in the middle. From germline, CDR1 is DFQATT and CDR2 SNEGSKA (reference sequence). In nucleotides, the CDR3 is TGCAGTGCAACCACCCCAAGGAGCACAGATACGCAGTATTTT. It translates to CSATTPRSTDTQYF.

This clonotype was seen only a few times. This rearrangement joins TRBV7-6 to TRBJ2-1; D not resolved. From germline, CDR1 is SGHVS and CDR2 FNYEAQ. CDR3 length equals 13 residues. The V end lost 3 bases, the J end lost 6 bases, and 9 bases lay between the germline ends. CDR3 loop: CASSLQESNEQFF. DNA of the CDR3: TGTGCCAGCAGCTTGCAGGAATCCAATGAGCAGTTCTTC.